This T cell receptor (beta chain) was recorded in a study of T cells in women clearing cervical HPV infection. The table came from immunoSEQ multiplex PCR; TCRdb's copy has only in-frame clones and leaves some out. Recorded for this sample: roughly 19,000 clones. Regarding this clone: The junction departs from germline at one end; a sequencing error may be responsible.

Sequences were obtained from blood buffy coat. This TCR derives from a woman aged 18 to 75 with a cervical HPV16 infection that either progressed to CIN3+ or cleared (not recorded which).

The chain's CDR3 is CASSQEPASGGTGELFF. The CDR3 bases that were read are TGCGCCAGCAGCCAAGAGCCAGCCTCCGGGGGCACCGGGGAG. This sequence joins TRBV4-2 and TRBJ2-2; D possibly corresponds to TRBD2 (6 bases). The read comes to an end 3 residues before the CDR3 does, leaving the germline J gene to fill in the end. CDR3 size: 17 residues. CDR1 and CDR2 from the germline V gene are LGHNA and YNFKEQ.